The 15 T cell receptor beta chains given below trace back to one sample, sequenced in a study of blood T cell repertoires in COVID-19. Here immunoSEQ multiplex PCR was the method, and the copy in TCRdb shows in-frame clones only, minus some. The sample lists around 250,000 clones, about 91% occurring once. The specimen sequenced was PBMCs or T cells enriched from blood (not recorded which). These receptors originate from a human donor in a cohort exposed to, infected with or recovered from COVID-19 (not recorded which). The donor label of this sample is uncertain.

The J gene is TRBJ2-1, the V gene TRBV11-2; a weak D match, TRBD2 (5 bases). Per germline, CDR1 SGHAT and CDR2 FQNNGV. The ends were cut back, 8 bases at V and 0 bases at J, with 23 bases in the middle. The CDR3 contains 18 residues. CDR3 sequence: CASSKPVRSGISYNEQFF. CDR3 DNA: TGTGCCAGCTCCAAACCAGTACGATCGGGAATCTCCTACAATGAGCAGTTCTTC.

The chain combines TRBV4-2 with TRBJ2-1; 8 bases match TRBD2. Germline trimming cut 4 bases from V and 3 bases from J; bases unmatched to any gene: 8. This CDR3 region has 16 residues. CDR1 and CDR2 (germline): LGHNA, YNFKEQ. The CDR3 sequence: CASSPGGAGVYNEQFF. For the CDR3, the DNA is TGTGCCAGCAGCCCGGGGGGAGCGGGGGTCTACAATGAGCAGTTCTTC.

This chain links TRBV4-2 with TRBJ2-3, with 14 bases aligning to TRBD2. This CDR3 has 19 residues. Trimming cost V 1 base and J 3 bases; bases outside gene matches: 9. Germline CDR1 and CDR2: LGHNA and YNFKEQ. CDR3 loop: CASSQGPRLAGGPTDTQYF. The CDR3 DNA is TGTGCCAGCAGCCAAGGGCCGAGACTAGCGGGGGGGCCGACAGATACGCAGTATTTT.

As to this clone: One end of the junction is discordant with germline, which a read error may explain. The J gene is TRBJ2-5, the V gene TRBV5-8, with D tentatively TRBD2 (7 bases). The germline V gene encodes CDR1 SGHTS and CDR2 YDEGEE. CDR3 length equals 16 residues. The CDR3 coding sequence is TGTGCCAGCAGTTTGGGAGGGACCGGGGGGCCAGAGACCCAGTACTTC. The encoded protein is CASSLGGTGGPETQYF.

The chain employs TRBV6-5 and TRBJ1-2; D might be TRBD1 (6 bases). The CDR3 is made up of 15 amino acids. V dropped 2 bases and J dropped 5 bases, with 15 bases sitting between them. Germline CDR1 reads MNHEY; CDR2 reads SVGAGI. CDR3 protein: CASSYLAGARYGYTF. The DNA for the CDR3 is TGTGCCAGCAGTTACCTCGCGGGGGCCCGATATGGCTACACCTTC.

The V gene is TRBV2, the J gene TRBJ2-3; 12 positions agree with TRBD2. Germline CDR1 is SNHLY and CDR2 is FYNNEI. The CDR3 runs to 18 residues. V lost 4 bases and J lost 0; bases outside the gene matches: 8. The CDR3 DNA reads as TGTGCCAGCAGTGGGCGGAGACTAGCGGGGGCTAGCACAGATACGCAGTATTTT. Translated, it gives CASSGRRLAGASTDTQYF.

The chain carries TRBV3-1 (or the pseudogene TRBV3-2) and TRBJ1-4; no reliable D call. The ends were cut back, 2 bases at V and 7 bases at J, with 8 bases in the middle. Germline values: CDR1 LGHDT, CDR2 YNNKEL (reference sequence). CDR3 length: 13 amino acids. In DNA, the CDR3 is TGTGCCAGCAGCCAACCGGCGGGTGAAAAACTGTTTTTT. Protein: CASSQPAGEKLFF.

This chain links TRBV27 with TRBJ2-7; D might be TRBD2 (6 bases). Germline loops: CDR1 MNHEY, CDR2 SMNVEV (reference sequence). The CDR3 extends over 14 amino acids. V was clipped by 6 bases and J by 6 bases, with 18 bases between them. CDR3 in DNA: TGTGCCAGCAGCCCATTCGGAGGGGCGATCGAGCAGTACTTC. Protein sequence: CASSPFGGAIEQYF.

As DNA, the CDR3 is TGTGCCAGCAGTTCTCAGGGCGGTGGCTACACCTTC. This sequence encodes CASSSQGGGYTF. This chain uses TRBV2 with TRBJ1-2; tentative D call: TRBD1 (5 bases). Trimming shortened V by 5 bases and J by 7 bases, and 11 bases separated the two germline ends. From germline, CDR1 is SNHLY and CDR2 FYNNEI. The CDR3 has 12 amino acids.

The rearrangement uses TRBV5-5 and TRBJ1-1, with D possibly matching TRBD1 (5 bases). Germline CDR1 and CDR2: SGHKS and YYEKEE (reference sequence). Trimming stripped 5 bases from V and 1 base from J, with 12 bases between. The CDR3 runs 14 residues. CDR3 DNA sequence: TGTGCCAGCAGTTCCGGGACTGCGAACACTGAAGCTTTCTTT. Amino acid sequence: CASSSGTANTEAFF.

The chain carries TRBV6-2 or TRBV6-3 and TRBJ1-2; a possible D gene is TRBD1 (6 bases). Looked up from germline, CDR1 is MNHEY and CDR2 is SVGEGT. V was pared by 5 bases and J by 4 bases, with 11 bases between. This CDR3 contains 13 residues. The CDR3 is CASSGGWGYGYTF. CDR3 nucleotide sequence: TGTGCCAGCAGTGGGGGCTGGGGCTATGGCTACACCTTC.

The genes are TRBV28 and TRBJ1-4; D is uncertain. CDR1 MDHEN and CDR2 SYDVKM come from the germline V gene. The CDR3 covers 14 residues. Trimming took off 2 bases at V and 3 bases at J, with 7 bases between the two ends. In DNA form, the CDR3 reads TGTGCCAGCAGTTTAGGCCGTTCTAATGAAAAACTGTTTTTT. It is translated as CASSLGRSNEKLFF. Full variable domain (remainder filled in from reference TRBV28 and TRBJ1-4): DVKVTQSSRYLVKRTGEKVFLECVQDMDHENMFWYRQDPGLGLRLIYFSYDVKMKEKGDIPEGYSVSREKKERFSLILESASTNQTSMYLCASSLGRSNEKLFFGSGTQLSVL.

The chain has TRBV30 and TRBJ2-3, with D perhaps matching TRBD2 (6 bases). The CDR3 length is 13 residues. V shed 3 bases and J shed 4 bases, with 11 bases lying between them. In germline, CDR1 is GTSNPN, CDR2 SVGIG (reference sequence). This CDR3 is CAWSGGTADTQYF. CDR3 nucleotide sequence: TGTGCCTGGAGCGGAGGGACCGCAGATACGCAGTATTTT.

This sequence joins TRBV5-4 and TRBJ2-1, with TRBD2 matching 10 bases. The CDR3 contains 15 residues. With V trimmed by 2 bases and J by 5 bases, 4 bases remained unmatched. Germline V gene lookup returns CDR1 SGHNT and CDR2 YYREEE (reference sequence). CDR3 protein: CASSFRAGGNNEQFF. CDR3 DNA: TGTGCCAGCAGCTTTCGAGCGGGGGGGAACAATGAGCAGTTCTTC.

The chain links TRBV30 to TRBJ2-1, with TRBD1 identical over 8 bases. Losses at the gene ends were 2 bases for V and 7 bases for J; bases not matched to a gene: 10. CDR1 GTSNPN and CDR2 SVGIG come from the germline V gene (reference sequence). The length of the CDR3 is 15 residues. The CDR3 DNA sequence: TGTGCCTGGAGTCTTGGACAGGGTGGGGATAATGAGCAGTTCTTC. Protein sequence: CAWSLGQGGDNEQFF.